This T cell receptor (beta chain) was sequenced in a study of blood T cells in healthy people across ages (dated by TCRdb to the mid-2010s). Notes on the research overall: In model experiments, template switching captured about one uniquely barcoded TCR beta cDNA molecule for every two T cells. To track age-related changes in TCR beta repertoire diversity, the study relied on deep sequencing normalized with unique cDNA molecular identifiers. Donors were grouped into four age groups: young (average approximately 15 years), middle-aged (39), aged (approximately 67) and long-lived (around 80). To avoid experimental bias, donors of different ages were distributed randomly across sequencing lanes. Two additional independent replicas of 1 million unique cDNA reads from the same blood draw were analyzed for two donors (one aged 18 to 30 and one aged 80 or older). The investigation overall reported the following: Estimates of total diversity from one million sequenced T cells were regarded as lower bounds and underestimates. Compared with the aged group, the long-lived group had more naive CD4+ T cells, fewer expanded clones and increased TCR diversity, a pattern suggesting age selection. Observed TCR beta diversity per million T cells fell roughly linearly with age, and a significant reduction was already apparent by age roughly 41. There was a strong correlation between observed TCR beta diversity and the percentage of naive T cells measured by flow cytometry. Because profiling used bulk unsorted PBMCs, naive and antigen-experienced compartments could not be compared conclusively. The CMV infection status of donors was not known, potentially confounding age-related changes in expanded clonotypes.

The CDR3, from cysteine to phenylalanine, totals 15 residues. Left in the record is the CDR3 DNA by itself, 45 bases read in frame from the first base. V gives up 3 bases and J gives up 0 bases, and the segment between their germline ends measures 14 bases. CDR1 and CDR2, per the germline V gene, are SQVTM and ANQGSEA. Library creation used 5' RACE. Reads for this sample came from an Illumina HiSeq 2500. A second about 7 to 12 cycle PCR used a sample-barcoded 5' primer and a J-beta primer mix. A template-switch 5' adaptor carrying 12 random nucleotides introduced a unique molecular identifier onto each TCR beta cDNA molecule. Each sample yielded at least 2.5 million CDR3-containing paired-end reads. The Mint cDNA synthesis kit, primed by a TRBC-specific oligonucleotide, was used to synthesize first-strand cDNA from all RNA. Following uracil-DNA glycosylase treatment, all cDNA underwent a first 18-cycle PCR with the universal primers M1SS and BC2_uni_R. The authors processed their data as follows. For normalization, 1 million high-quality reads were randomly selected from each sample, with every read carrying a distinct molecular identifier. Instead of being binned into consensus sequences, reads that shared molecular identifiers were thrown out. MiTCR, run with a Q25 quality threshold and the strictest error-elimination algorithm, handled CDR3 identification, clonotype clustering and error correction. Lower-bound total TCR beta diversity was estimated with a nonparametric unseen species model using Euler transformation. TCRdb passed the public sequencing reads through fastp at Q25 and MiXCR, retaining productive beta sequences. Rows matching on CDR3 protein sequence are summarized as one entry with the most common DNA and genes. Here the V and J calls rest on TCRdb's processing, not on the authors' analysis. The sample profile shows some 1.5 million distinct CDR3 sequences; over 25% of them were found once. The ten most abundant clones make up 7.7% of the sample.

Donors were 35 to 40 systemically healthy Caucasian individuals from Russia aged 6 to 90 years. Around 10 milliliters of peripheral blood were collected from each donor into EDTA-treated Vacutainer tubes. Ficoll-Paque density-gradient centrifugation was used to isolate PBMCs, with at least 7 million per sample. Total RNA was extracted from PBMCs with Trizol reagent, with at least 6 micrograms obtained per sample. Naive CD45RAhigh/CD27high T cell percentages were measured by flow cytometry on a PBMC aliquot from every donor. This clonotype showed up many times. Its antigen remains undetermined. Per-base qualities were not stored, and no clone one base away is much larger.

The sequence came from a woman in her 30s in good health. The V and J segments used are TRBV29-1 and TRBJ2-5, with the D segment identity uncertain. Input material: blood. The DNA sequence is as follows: TGCAGCGTTGATAGGGCAGGAGCATACCAAGAGACCCAGTACTTC. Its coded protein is CSVDRAGAYQETQYF.